The clone carrying this TCR beta chain was found once. The data originate from a study of blood T cell repertoires in COVID-19. Turning to the study itself: The samples span acute and convalescent COVID-19 from the United States, Italy and Spain. PBMCs, B-cell-depleted T cells, or T cells were the source of the cDNA or gDNA that made up the material.

The CDR3 length is 14 residues. Deletions cut 1 base from V and 9 bases from J, with 13 bases between. CDR1 LGHDT and CDR2 YNNKEL come from the germline V gene (reference sequence). Study processing details: Amplified reference gene primers provided the basis for estimating nucleated cell counts. Clones were sequenced by immunoSEQ multiplex PCR, and TCRdb holds only the in-frame ones, with some missing. V and J calls plus clone size are reproduced from that table; the DNA served to infer D and trimming. The sample carries 150,000 to 200,000 clones, 60% to 85% recorded once. The receptor's source is a man aged 60 to 69 with acute or convalescent COVID-19. The sample comprised peripheral blood. The chain is built from TRBV3-1 (or the pseudogene TRBV3-2) and TRBJ2-1; tentatively, D is TRBD1 (6 bases). The chain's CDR3 is CASSQAGVEGEQFF. DNA of the CDR3: TGTGCCAGCAGCCAAGCAGGGGTTGAGGGTGAGCAGTTCTTC.